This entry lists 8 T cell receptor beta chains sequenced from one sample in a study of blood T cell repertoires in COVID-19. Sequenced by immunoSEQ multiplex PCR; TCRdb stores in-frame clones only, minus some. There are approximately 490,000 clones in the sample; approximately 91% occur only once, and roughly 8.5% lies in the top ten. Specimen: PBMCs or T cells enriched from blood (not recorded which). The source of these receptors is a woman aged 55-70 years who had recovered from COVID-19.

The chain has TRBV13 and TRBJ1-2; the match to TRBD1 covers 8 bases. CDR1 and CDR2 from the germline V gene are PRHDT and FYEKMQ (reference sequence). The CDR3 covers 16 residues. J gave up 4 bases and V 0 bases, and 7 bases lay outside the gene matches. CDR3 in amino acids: CASSLGVRGLTYGYTF. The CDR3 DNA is TGTGCCAGCAGCTTAGGAGTCAGGGGGCTTACCTATGGCTACACCTTC.

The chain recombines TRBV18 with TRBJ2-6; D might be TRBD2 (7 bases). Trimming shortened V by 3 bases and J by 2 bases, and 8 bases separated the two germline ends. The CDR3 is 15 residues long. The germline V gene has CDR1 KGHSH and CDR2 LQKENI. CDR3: CASSPGGPGANVLTF. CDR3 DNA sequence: TGTGCCAGCTCACCGGGGGGGCCTGGGGCCAACGTCCTGACTTTC.

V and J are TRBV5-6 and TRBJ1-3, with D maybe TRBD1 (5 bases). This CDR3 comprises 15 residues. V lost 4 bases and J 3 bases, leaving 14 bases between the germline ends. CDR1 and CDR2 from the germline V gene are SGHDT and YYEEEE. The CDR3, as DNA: TGTGCCAGCAGCCCCGGCAGGGTAGGTGGAAACACCATATATTTT. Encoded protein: CASSPGRVGGNTIYF.

DNA of the CDR3: TGTGCCAGCAGCAAAATCCCCCCAGGCGGACAGGGCCAAGCCTACGAGCAGTACTTC. Amino acid sequence: CASSKIPPGGQGQAYEQYF. The chain couples TRBV16 to TRBJ2-7, with 8 bases that match TRBD1. The CDR3 is 19 amino acids. V shed 5 bases and J 2 bases; nucleotides not matched to a gene: 20. Germline CDR1 is KGHSY and CDR2 is FQNENV.

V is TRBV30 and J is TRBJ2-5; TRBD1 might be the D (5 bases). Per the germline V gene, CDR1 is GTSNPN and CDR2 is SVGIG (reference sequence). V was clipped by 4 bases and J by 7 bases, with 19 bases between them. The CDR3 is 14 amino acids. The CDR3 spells CAWTLEGAVGTQYF. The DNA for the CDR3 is TGTGCCTGGACCCTGGAAGGGGCGGTAGGGACCCAGTACTTC.

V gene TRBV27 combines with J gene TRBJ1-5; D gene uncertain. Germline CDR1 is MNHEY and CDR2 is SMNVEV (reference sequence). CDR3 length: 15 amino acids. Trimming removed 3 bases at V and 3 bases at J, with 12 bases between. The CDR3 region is CASSLEGGNNQPQHF. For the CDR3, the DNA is TGTGCCAGCAGTTTGGAGGGAGGCAACAATCAGCCCCAGCATTTT.

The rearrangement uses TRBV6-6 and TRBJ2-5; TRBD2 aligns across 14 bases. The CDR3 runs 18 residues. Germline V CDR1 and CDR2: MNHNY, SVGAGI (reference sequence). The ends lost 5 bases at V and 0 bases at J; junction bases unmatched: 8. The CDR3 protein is CASSPGTSGGDHQETQYF. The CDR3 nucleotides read TGTGCCAGCAGTCCCGGGACTAGCGGGGGAGACCACCAAGAGACCCAGTACTTC.

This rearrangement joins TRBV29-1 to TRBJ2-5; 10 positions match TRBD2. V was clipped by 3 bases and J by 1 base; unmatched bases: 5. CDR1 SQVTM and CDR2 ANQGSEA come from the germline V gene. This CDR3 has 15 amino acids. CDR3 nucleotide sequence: TGCAGCGTTGATGGAGCGGGGGGGCTCCAAGAGACCCAGTACTTC. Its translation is CSVDGAGGLQETQYF. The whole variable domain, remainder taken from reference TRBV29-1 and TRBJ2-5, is SAVISQKPSRDICQRGTSLTIQCQVDSQVTMMFWYRQQPGQSLTLIATANQGSEATYESGFVIDKFPISRPNLTFSTLTVSNMSPEDSSIYLCSVDGAGGLQETQYFGPGTRLLVL.